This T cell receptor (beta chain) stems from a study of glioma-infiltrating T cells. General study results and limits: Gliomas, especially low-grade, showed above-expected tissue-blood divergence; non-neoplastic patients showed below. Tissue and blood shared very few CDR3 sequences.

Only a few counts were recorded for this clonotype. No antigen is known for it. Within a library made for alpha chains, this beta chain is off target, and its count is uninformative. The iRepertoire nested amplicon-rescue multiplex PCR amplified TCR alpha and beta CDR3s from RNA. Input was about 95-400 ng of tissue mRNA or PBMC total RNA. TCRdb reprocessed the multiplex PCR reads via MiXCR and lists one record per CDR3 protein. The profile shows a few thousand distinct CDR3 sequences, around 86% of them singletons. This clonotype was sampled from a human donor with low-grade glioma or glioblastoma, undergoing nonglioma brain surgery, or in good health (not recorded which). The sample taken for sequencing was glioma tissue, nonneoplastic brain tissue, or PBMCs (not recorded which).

The CDR3: CSARVRLPYEQYF. CDR3 nucleotides: TGCAGTGCTAGAGTAAGGCTACCCTACGAGCAGTACTTC. The chain couples TRBV20-1 to TRBJ2-7; unclear D gene. Trimming stripped 1 base from V and 2 bases from J, with 9 bases between. Germline assignment: CDR1 DFQATT and CDR2 SNEGSKA (reference sequence). CDR3 length equals 13 residues.